This note documents a single T cell receptor (beta chain) sequence. Its binding antigen is unknown. No clone much larger than this one lies a single base away; base qualities are absent. As encoded in the germline V gene, CDR1 is SGHRS while CDR2 is YFSETQ. The CDR3, cysteine through phenylalanine, is 13 amino acids long. Here the CDR3 DNA is all that survives: 39 bases in frame from base 1. Cut back by 1 base and 8 bases, the V and J ends lie 13 bases apart. The cohort comprised 550 to 700 healthy bone marrow donors. At the time of sampling, all cohort members were nominally healthy, though unrecorded immune exposures were likely present. The donor tested CMV seropositive, placing the donor among the roughly 270 seropositive members of the cohort. A peripheral blood sample was collected from each donor, and TCR beta sequencing was performed on peripheral blood mononuclear cells. The Qiagen DNeasy Blood Extraction Kit was used to extract genomic DNA from the blood cell samples.

The sample comes from a study of cytomegalovirus exposure and HLA in healthy donors (dated by TCRdb to the late 2010s). For the wider study: In an earlier analysis of approximately 640 of the donors, 276 Gb of sequence data and 100 million or so unique TCR beta sequences from about 180 million T cells were reported. A later analysis re-analyzed previously published TCR beta repertoires from 650 to 800 donors and added high-resolution HLA genotyping to study TCR occurrence patterns. Genome-wide SNP genotypes for about 60% of the 666 donors were used in a later genetic analysis, which treated that subset as a discovery cohort. The study aimed to test whether cataloging public T cell receptors could reveal signatures of past pathogen exposure. An earlier analysis of fewer than 750 of the donors used high-throughput TCR beta sequencing to judge whether each TCR beta V gene segment behaved as functional or pseudogenic. Using immunosequencing, the study profiled T cell repertoires from 640 or so subjects and related those repertoires to cytomegalovirus serostatus. Several DR-DQ haplotypes were handled as single units for association and clustering, since linkage in the cohort was strong. In addition to the first cohort of hundreds of subjects, a separate validation cohort of over 90 different subjects was used. Donor age, sex, ethnicity and CMV serostatus were collected together with the repertoire data. Of the 300 to 450 genotyped donors, about 84% fell in the genetic ancestry cluster associated with self-reported Caucasian donors. An early release covering about 600 HLA-typed donors comprised approximately 300 gigabases of sequencing data and 65 million to 100 million unique TCR sequences. Typing coverage varied by locus: roughly 629-640 donors for A, B, C, DRB1 and DQB1; about 520 for DQA1; approximately 610 for DPA1; 450 to 480 for DPB1. On average, around 230,000 unique TCR beta nucleotide sequences were sequenced per donor among a few hundred genotyped donors of the cohort, with 15% to 20% of those sequences being non-productive. The later analysis used no new phenotypic data to find candidate immune exposures, relying instead on TCR beta sequences and their occurrence across donors. All discovery cohort repertoires had been generated using a single sequencing platform. High-throughput TCR immunosequencing, statistical association of individual TCRs with disease status, and machine learning were combined to predict cytomegalovirus infection status. Both class I and class II loci were covered by HLA typing, at four-digit resolution. The investigation overall reported the following: An earlier analysis of 587 of the donors showed that most TCR beta V segments appeared in productive rearrangements either about 90% or about 30% of the time, which broadly matched IMGT annotations. This cohort had only TCR beta chains sequenced, and the lack of alpha or paired-chain data limited which features could be detected. In vitro tests confirmed that a few of the cytomegalovirus-associated TCR beta chains recognize cytomegalovirus antigens. The authors suggested that the approach could potentially be extended to other disease states and immunological phenotypes. Because some donors lacked HLA typing at each locus, the association tests relied only on the typed subset. According to a later analysis, TCR association rates differed among HLA loci, with DRB1 alleles showing the most associated TCRs and HLA-C alleles showing the fewest. A cluster of highly shared sequence variants was judged likely to be a technical artifact of the sequencing pipeline. A total of fewer than 200 TCR beta chains were listed by the study as associated with cytomegalovirus. Linkage disequilibrium might explain the correlated functional status among segregating V segments, but an unknown experimental factor could not be excluded. Several of the top co-occurrence clusters appeared to be linked to parvovirus B19, influenza, CMV and Epstein-Barr virus, according to a later analysis. In a later genetic analysis, fewer N-insertions in productive TCRs were reported among donors in an Asian-associated ancestry cluster than the roughly 640-donor mean. The only immune exposure information available for the cohort was CMV serostatus. In a later analysis, most CMV-associated TCR beta chains were found to appear HLA-restricted, with HLA associations seemingly driven largely by CMV exposure. A further reported finding was that TCR beta sequences accurately predicted the HLA-A and HLA-B alleles for most subjects in the first cohort. When HLA alleles, especially DR and DQ, strongly co-occurred, attributing TCR associations to individual alleles was difficult. In both the original and validation cohorts, the classifier was reported to diagnose cytomegalovirus status with high specificity and sensitivity. Compared with equally common non-associated chains, HLA-associated TCR beta chains in a later analysis were more clonally expanded and had lower generation probabilities. Across donors, most TCR sequences were observed very rarely, whereas some public TCRs were present in many individuals. Presence/absence analyses assumed roughly uniform sequencing depth across donors, an assumption that may not hold. Some IMGT-functional V segments, including TRBV6-2 and TRBV6-3, could not be distinguished by the 87-base-pair reads and were therefore excluded. Specific HLA alleles were associated with 18,000 or so TCR beta sequences at a false discovery rate of 0.05 in a later analysis. Because counts were too low, around 18 rarely observed V segments, including chromosome 9 orphons, were left out of the earlier analysis of 500 to 750 of the donors. A later genetic analysis associated a missense DCLRE1C variant with V-gene and J-gene trimming of TCR beta chains, and an independent cohort replicated the association.

Libraries were made using the immunoSEQ multiplex PCR assay. A mixture of 60 forward primers for TCR Vbeta segments and 13 reverse primers for TCR Jbeta segments was used in the multiplex PCR. A multiplex PCR assay on genomic DNA amplified the CDR3 region of rearranged TCR beta genes. On the Illumina HiSeq System, the amplified TCR beta libraries were sequenced as 87-base-pair reads. Turning to the authors' computational methods: In a later analysis, tens of millions of unique TCR beta chains were counted across the 500 to 850 repertoires, and roughly 10 million of these chains were shared by at least two donors. A nearest-neighbor algorithm error-corrected the raw reads and collapsed the reads into unique sequences, merging closely related sequences to remove PCR and sequencing errors. To assign V, D and J gene segments, CDR3 sequences were aligned to IMGT reference sequences. For a sequence to be retained, at least a six-nucleotide match to both a V gene segment and a J gene segment was required. A rearrangement counted as productive if the CDR3 had no stop codons and remained in frame with V and J, and every other rearrangement counted as non-productive. CDR3 was defined by IMGT convention, running from the second conserved V-encoded cysteine to the conserved J-encoded phenylalanine. Sequences without an unambiguous match to a single V gene segment were excluded from the earlier analysis of over 500 of the donors. In an earlier analysis of approximately 590 of the donors, V segments were called functional above 56.7% productive rearrangements and were called segregating when the between-donor standard deviation exceeded 5%. A statistical classification framework was developed to diagnose cytomegalovirus status using the catalog of TCR beta chain sequences. V and J gene assignment, in a later analysis, came from comparing TCR nucleotide sequences with IMGT/GENE-DB human TR gene sequences. Using the TCRdist pipeline, a later analysis assigned CDR3 sequences along with most-parsimonious VDJ recombination scenarios. In a later analysis, every TCR beta chain was defined by the combination of its CDR3 amino acid sequence and its V-gene family, and reads without a unique V-gene family were dropped. A later analysis removed 500 to 650 highly shared, low-generation-probability nucleotide sequences to deal with suspected cross-contamination and a sequencing artifact. In a later analysis, a clonal expansion index was calculated for each public chain from normalized within-repertoire ranks of inferred template counts. Generation probabilities in a later analysis came from a VDJ recombination model fitted to out-of-frame rearrangements, and those results were checked against IGoR. In a later analysis, TCR-TCR, TCR-HLA and TCR-CMV co-occurrence was scored with hypergeometric tests, and a repertoire-size bias correction was applied to TCR pairs. False discovery rates were estimated in a later analysis by permuting HLA or CMV assignments 20 times. In a later analysis, co-occurring TCRs were grouped with DBSCAN, and TCRdist sequence similarity was added when clustering was performed within HLA-allele-positive subsets. For co-occurrence clustering, repertoires with fewer than 30,000 or more than 120,000 public chains were excluded, along with about five repertoires with anomalous nucleotide sharing. Here the immuneACCESS table is served through TCRdb, limited to in-frame sequences with V and J called. Missing clones are a known gap in these copies; in checked studies unresolved V genes cover under half, and the rest lacks a known reason. Clonal size and the V and J genes are those of that table, whereas D and trimming came from the DNA. Here the sample has fewer than 150,000 clones; approximately 85% occur a single time. The ten largest clones represent roughly 6.7% of the sample.

The sequence was collected from a woman in her twenties or thirties in good health and CMV-seropositive. Recombination connected TRBV5-1 to TRBJ2-7; TRBD2 is a weak D gene call, 5 bases matching. The specimen was PBMCs. The CDR3 amino acid sequence is: CASSLLAGQKQYF. The nucleotide sequence reads TGCGCCAGCAGCTTGCTGGCGGGCCAAAAGCAGTACTTC.